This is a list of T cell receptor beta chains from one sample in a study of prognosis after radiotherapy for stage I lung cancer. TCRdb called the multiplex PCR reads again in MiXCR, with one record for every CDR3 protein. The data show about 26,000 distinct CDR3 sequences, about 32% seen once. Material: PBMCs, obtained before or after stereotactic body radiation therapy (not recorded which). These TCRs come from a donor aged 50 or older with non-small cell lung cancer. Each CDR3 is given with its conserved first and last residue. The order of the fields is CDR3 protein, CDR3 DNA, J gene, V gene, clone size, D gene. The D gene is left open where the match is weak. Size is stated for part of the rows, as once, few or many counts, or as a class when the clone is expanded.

CDR3 protein: CSAVNAMSSYNEQFF
CDR3 DNA: TGCAGTGCGGTGAACGCGATGAGCTCCTACAATGAGCAGTTCTTC
J gene: TRBJ2-1
V gene: TRBV20-1
clone size: many
D gene: NA

CDR3 protein: CASSRQGASNQPQHF
CDR3 DNA: TGTGCCAGTAGTCGACAGGGGGCTAGCAATCAGCCCCAGCATTTT
J gene: TRBJ1-5
V gene: TRBV19
clone size: many
D gene: TRBD1

CDR3 protein: CASRWDLNTEAFF
CDR3 DNA: TGTGCCAGCAGGTGGGATCTGAACACTGAAGCTTTCTTT
J gene: TRBJ1-1
V gene: TRBV6-2/TRBV6-3
clone size: many
D gene: NA

CDR3 protein: CAWSVWGSNSPLHF
CDR3 DNA: TGTGCCTGGAGTGTATGGGGCTCTAATTCACCCCTCCACTTT
J gene: TRBJ1-6
V gene: TRBV30
clone size: many
D gene: NA

CDR3 protein: CASSLSQGSGLTEAFF
CDR3 DNA: TGCGCCAGCAGCTTGTCCCAAGGGTCCGGGCTCACTGAAGCTTTCTTT
J gene: TRBJ1-1
V gene: TRBV5-1
clone size: many
D gene: NA

CDR3 protein: CASSLRNSNQPQHF
CDR3 DNA: TGTGCCAGCAGCCTTCGAAATAGCAATCAGCCCCAGCATTTT
J gene: TRBJ1-5
V gene: TRBV14
clone size: many
D gene: NA

CDR3 protein: CASSLAPGLVEQYF
CDR3 DNA: TGCGCCAGCAGCTTGGCCCCAGGGCTAGTCGAGCAGTACTTC
J gene: TRBJ2-7
V gene: TRBV5-1
clone size: many
D gene: NA

CDR3 protein: CASSEALNRVNTGELFF
CDR3 DNA: TGTGCCAGCAGTGAAGCGCTTAACAGGGTGAACACCGGGGAGCTGTTTTTT
J gene: TRBJ2-2
V gene: TRBV2
clone size: many
D gene: NA

CDR3 protein: CASRKQETQYF
CDR3 DNA: TGTGCCAGTAGAAAACAAGAGACCCAGTACTTC
J gene: TRBJ2-5
V gene: TRBV19
clone size: many
D gene: NA

CDR3 protein: CASSLRGETQYF
CDR3 DNA: TGTGCCAGCAGCCTCCGGGGGGAGACCCAGTACTTC
J gene: TRBJ2-5
V gene: TRBV11-3
clone size: many
D gene: NA

CDR3 protein: CASRPEAWADLTEAFF
CDR3 DNA: TGTGCCAGCAGGCCCGAGGCCTGGGCCGATCTCACCGAAGCTTTCTTT
J gene: TRBJ1-1
V gene: TRBV6-1
clone size: many
D gene: NA

CDR3 protein: CASSQARGAEKLFF
CDR3 DNA: TGTGCCAGCAGCCAAGCTCGGGGGGCTGAAAAACTGTTTTTT
J gene: TRBJ1-4
V gene: TRBV3-1
clone size: many
D gene: NA

CDR3 protein: CSVEDSLGFSETQYF
CDR3 DNA: TGCAGCGTTGAAGATAGCCTGGGGTTTTCGGAGACCCAGTACTTC
J gene: TRBJ2-5
V gene: TRBV29-1
clone size: few
D gene: NA

CDR3 protein: CSARAWAGSNVLTF
CDR3 DNA: TGCAGTGCTAGAGCGTGGGCTGGGTCTAACGTCCTGACTTTC
J gene: TRBJ2-6
V gene: TRBV20-1
clone size: NA
D gene: NA

CDR3 protein: CASSKTGGMGEAFF
CDR3 DNA: TGTGCCAGCAGCAAGACAGGGGGAATGGGTGAAGCTTTCTTT
J gene: TRBJ1-1
V gene: TRBV7-9
clone size: many
D gene: TRBD1

CDR3 protein: CASREGQKNYEQYF
CDR3 DNA: TGTGCCAGCAGAGAGGGACAGAAAAATTACGAGCAGTACTTC
J gene: TRBJ2-7
V gene: TRBV5-4
clone size: many
D gene: TRBD1

CDR3 protein: CASSLELAGARYEQYF
CDR3 DNA: TGCGCCAGCAGCTTAGAATTAGCGGGTGCGCGCTACGAGCAGTACTTC
J gene: TRBJ2-7
V gene: TRBV5-1
clone size: NA
D gene: TRBD2

CDR3 protein: CASSVSRSSNNEQFF
CDR3 DNA: TGTGCCAGCAGTGTGAGTAGGTCTAGCAACAATGAGCAGTTCTTC
J gene: TRBJ2-1
V gene: TRBV6-1
clone size: many
D gene: NA

CDR3 protein: CACTQGQGFDNSPLHF
CDR3 DNA: TGTGCCTGCACTCAGGGACAGGGGTTTGACAATTCACCCCTCCACTTT
J gene: TRBJ1-6
V gene: TRBV30
clone size: many
D gene: TRBD1

CDR3 protein: CASSYSRPSSGNTIYF
CDR3 DNA: TGTGCCAGCAGTTACTCGCGACCGAGCTCTGGAAACACCATATATTTT
J gene: TRBJ1-3
V gene: TRBV6-5
clone size: medium-sized
D gene: NA

CDR3 protein: CASSYSPLLGGRTGELFF
CDR3 DNA: TGTGCCAGCAGTTACTCGCCCCTCTTGGGGGGCCGCACCGGGGAGCTGTTTTTT
J gene: TRBJ2-2
V gene: TRBV6-5
clone size: many
D gene: NA

CDR3 protein: CASSVTSEAFNEQFF
CDR3 DNA: TGCGCCAGCAGCGTCACTAGCGAGGCCTTCAATGAGCAGTTCTTC
J gene: TRBJ2-1
V gene: TRBV5-1
clone size: many
D gene: TRBD2

CDR3 protein: CASSFRDRGLLQYF
CDR3 DNA: TGTGCCAGCAGTTTCCGGGACAGGGGGCTCTTGCAGTACTTC
J gene: TRBJ2-7
V gene: TRBV12-3/TRBV12-4
clone size: NA
D gene: TRBD1

CDR3 protein: CASRTGHKMSGELFF
CDR3 DNA: TGTGCCAGTAGGACAGGGCACAAAATGTCCGGGGAGCTGTTTTTT
J gene: TRBJ2-2
V gene: TRBV6-1
clone size: many
D gene: TRBD1

CDR3 protein: CASSYGGSLSYEQYF
CDR3 DNA: TGTGCCAGCAGTTACGGGGGGAGCCTCTCCTACGAGCAGTACTTC
J gene: TRBJ2-7
V gene: TRBV6-5
clone size: few
D gene: NA

CDR3 protein: CASSLAAGDGYTF
CDR3 DNA: TGTGCCAGCAGCTTGGCGGCGGGGGATGGCTACACCTTC
J gene: TRBJ1-2
V gene: TRBV11-2
clone size: many
D gene: NA

CDR3 protein: CSAIPRDRVYEQYF
CDR3 DNA: TGCAGTGCTATCCCCCGGGACAGGGTCTACGAGCAGTACTTC
J gene: TRBJ2-7
V gene: TRBV20-1
clone size: many
D gene: TRBD1

CDR3 protein: CSGRLGTGMNTEAFF
CDR3 DNA: TGCAGCGGGAGACTGGGTACAGGGATGAACACTGAAGCTTTCTTT
J gene: TRBJ1-1
V gene: TRBV29-1
clone size: many
D gene: NA

CDR3 protein: CASSLSGTSGFFSYEHYF
CDR3 DNA: TGTGCCAGCAGCTTGTCCGGGACTAGCGGGTTCTTTTCCTACGAGCATTACTTC
J gene: TRBJ2-7
V gene: TRBV5-6
clone size: NA
D gene: TRBD2

CDR3 protein: CASSFVNTQYF
CDR3 DNA: TGTGCCAGCAGTTTTGTGAATACGCAGTATTTT
J gene: TRBJ2-3
V gene: TRBV27
clone size: many
D gene: NA

CDR3 protein: CASSYAPWTGRGEQYF
CDR3 DNA: TGTGCCAGCAGTTATGCTCCTTGGACAGGTCGAGGCGAGCAGTACTTC
J gene: TRBJ2-7
V gene: TRBV6-5
clone size: many
D gene: TRBD1

CDR3 protein: CSAPSGPDQPQHF
CDR3 DNA: TGCAGTGCGCCCTCAGGGCCGGATCAGCCCCAGCATTTT
J gene: TRBJ1-5
V gene: TRBV20-1
clone size: many
D gene: NA

CDR3 protein: CASLDLHEQFF
CDR3 DNA: TGTGCCAGTCTAGACCTCCATGAGCAGTTCTTC
J gene: TRBJ2-1
V gene: TRBV6-1
clone size: many
D gene: NA

CDR3 protein: CASLIRDVKKTQYF
CDR3 DNA: TGCGCCAGCTTGATCCGGGACGTTAAAAAGACCCAGTACTTC
J gene: TRBJ2-5
V gene: TRBV5-1
clone size: many
D gene: NA

CDR3 protein: CASSQEGVNTGELFF
CDR3 DNA: TGTGCCAGCAGCCAAGAAGGCGTAAACACCGGGGAGCTGTTTTTT
J gene: TRBJ2-2
V gene: TRBV4-2
clone size: many
D gene: NA

CDR3 protein: CASSLRGVRFSGNTIYF
CDR3 DNA: TGTGCCAGCAGTTTAAGGGGGGTGCGATTCTCTGGAAACACCATATATTTT
J gene: TRBJ1-3
V gene: TRBV12-3/TRBV12-4
clone size: many
D gene: NA

CDR3 protein: CASNLPKGEAFF
CDR3 DNA: TGTGCCAGCAACCTCCCGAAGGGGGAAGCTTTCTTT
J gene: TRBJ1-1
V gene: TRBV6-1
clone size: many
D gene: NA

CDR3 protein: CASSLISRKPRREQYF
CDR3 DNA: TGTGCCAGCAGCTTAATATCCCGCAAGCCCCGACGCGAGCAGTACTTC
J gene: TRBJ2-7
V gene: TRBV11-2
clone size: many
D gene: NA

CDR3 protein: CSAGRSGKRSNYGYTF
CDR3 DNA: TGCAGTGCTGGACGATCAGGGAAGCGATCTAACTATGGCTACACCTTC
J gene: TRBJ1-2
V gene: TRBV20-1
clone size: once
D gene: NA

CDR3 protein: CASSDPDHSNTGELFF
CDR3 DNA: TGTGCCAGCAGTGACCCAGACCACTCGAACACCGGGGAGCTGTTTTTT
J gene: TRBJ2-2
V gene: TRBV25-1
clone size: many
D gene: NA

CDR3 protein: CASSTEGAGEQYF
CDR3 DNA: TGCGCCAGCAGCACAGAAGGGGCGGGCGAGCAGTACTTC
J gene: TRBJ2-7
V gene: TRBV5-1
clone size: many
D gene: NA

CDR3 protein: CASRKLPARDTEAFF
CDR3 DNA: TGTGCCAGCAGGAAGCTCCCGGCCAGGGACACTGAAGCTTTCTTT
J gene: TRBJ1-1
V gene: TRBV2
clone size: many
D gene: NA

CDR3 protein: CASSRTSGGNEQFF
CDR3 DNA: TGTGCCAGCAGTCGGACTAGCGGGGGGAATGAGCAGTTCTTC
J gene: TRBJ2-1
V gene: TRBV6-1
clone size: NA
D gene: TRBD2

CDR3 protein: CSVRWGYSREQYF
CDR3 DNA: TGCAGCGTCCGGTGGGGGTATAGTCGCGAGCAGTACTTC
J gene: TRBJ2-7
V gene: TRBV29-1
clone size: many
D gene: NA

CDR3 protein: CASSGGAGIYGYTF
CDR3 DNA: TGTGCCAGCAGTGGGGGGGCGGGGATCTATGGCTACACCTTC
J gene: TRBJ1-2
V gene: TRBV25-1
clone size: many
D gene: NA

CDR3 protein: CDSSETAYEQYF
CDR3 DNA: TGTGACAGCAGTGAAACTGCCTACGAGCAGTACTTC
J gene: TRBJ2-7
V gene: TRBV2
clone size: NA
D gene: NA

CDR3 protein: CSARDTGSHSTDTQYF
CDR3 DNA: TGCAGTGCTAGAGATACGGGGTCCCACAGCACAGATACGCAGTATTTT
J gene: TRBJ2-3
V gene: TRBV20-1
clone size: many
D gene: NA

CDR3 protein: CASSRQNYGYTF
CDR3 DNA: TGTGCCAGCAGTCGACAGAACTATGGCTACACCTTC
J gene: TRBJ1-2
V gene: TRBV28
clone size: many
D gene: NA

CDR3 protein: CASSTPSGRVYEQYF
CDR3 DNA: TGTGCCAGCAGTACGCCTAGCGGGAGAGTTTACGAGCAGTACTTC
J gene: TRBJ2-7
V gene: TRBV28
clone size: many
D gene: TRBD2

CDR3 protein: CASSDGQGASPLHF
CDR3 DNA: TGCGCCAGCAGCGACGGACAGGGGGCTTCACCCCTCCACTTT
J gene: TRBJ1-6
V gene: TRBV5-1
clone size: medium-sized
D gene: TRBD1

CDR3 protein: CATSDRGLVQFF
CDR3 DNA: TGTGCCACCAGTGACCGGGGACTAGTTCAGTTCTTC
J gene: TRBJ2-1
V gene: TRBV24-1
clone size: many
D gene: TRBD2

CDR3 protein: CASSTRSSSRRYF
CDR3 DNA: TGTGCCAGCAGCACCCGGTCGAGCTCCCGTAGGTACTTC
J gene: TRBJ2-7
V gene: TRBV13
clone size: many
D gene: NA

CDR3 protein: CATSRDLGGRAYGYTF
CDR3 DNA: TGTGCCACCAGCAGAGATCTGGGGGGGAGGGCCTATGGCTACACCTTC
J gene: TRBJ1-2
V gene: TRBV15
clone size: many
D gene: NA

CDR3 protein: CASSEAPDIANSGNTIYF
CDR3 DNA: TGTGCCAGCAGTGAAGCGCCTGACATAGCAAACTCTGGAAACACCATATATTTT
J gene: TRBJ1-3
V gene: TRBV2
clone size: many
D gene: NA

CDR3 protein: CASSLGLWGYEQYF
CDR3 DNA: TGTGCCAGCAGCTTAGGACTTTGGGGCTACGAGCAGTACTTC
J gene: TRBJ2-7
V gene: TRBV7-2
clone size: large
D gene: NA

CDR3 protein: CASSLARGQGPCEAFF
CDR3 DNA: TGTGCCAGCAGTCTAGCGCGGGGGCAGGGGCCGTGTGAAGCTTTCTTT
J gene: TRBJ1-1
V gene: TRBV12-3/TRBV12-4
clone size: NA
D gene: NA

CDR3 protein: CASSWGSQYTGELFF
CDR3 DNA: TGTGCCAGCAGCTGGGGATCCCAATACACCGGGGAGCTGTTTTTT
J gene: TRBJ2-2
V gene: TRBV7-3
clone size: many
D gene: NA